Below are 23 T cell receptor beta chains sequenced from a single sample in a study of blood T cells in healthy people across ages. A sample-barcoded 5' primer and a J-beta primer mix were used in a second PCR of about 6 to 12 cycles. TCRdb re-derived calls from the 5' RACE reads in MiXCR, one entry per CDR3 protein. This table holds 700,000 to 950,000 distinct CDR3 sequences, around 46% found once. The sequenced sample consisted of blood. These TCRs come from a woman in her sixties in good health.

The CDR3 DNA reads TGTGCCAGCAGCACGGGGCCCAACAATGAGCAGTTCTTC. Translated, it gives CASSTGPNNEQFF. V gene TRBV12-3 or TRBV12-4 combines with J gene TRBJ2-1; D assignment may be TRBD1 or TRBD2 (5 bases each). This CDR3 is 13 amino acids long. V shed 6 bases and J shed 5 bases, with 11 bases lying between them.

The gene calls are TRBV14 and TRBJ1-1; D unresolved. Trimming stripped 0 bases from V and 2 bases from J, with 13 bases between. The CDR3 spans 16 residues. Germline-derived CDR1 and CDR2 are SGHDN and FVKESK. The CDR3 DNA reads TGTGCCAGCAGCCAAGAAGGTCGACTTCCTAACACTGAAGCTTTCTTT. Translation gives CASSQEGRLPNTEAFF.

The chain carries TRBV20-1 and TRBJ2-1, with TRBD2 as a possible D gene (7 bases). The V and J ends lost 2 bases and 12 bases respectively, with 17 bases between them. The CDR3 consists of 13 residues. CDR1 is DFQATT, CDR2 SNEGSKA, per germline (reference sequence). Written as DNA, the CDR3 is TGCAGTGCTAGAAGGGAGGGGGTTACTACGCAGTTCTTC. As protein: CSARREGVTTQFF.

This clonotype was observed a handful of times. The chain links TRBV6-1 to TRBJ2-1; 9 bases match TRBD1. Per germline, CDR1 MNHNS and CDR2 SASEGT. After removal of 7 bases from V and 2 bases from J, the junction contained 6 bases not matched to a gene. The CDR3 length is 15 residues. The CDR3 loop is CASTYTGGAYNEQFF. Written as DNA, the CDR3 is TGTGCCAGCACCTACACAGGGGGCGCCTACAATGAGCAGTTCTTC.

The chain uses TRBV20-1 and TRBJ2-1; 11 bases are shared with TRBD2. This CDR3 contains 17 residues. V was pared by 1 base and J by 7 bases, with 12 bases of the junction left unmatched. CDR1 is DFQATT and CDR2 is SNEGSKA in the germline V gene (reference sequence). CDR3 in amino acids: CSARAAQLAGGKNEQFF. The CDR3 DNA reads TGCAGTGCTAGAGCCGCACAGCTAGCGGGAGGAAAAAATGAGCAGTTCTTC.

The rearrangement uses TRBV7-2 and TRBJ1-1; 7 bases align to TRBD1. The ends lost 5 bases at V and 7 bases at J; junction bases unmatched: 7. Germline CDR1 SGHTA, CDR2 FQGNSA. There are 13 residues in the CDR3. In DNA form, the CDR3 reads TGTGCCAGCAGCCGCGGACAGGCCGTTGAAGCTTTCTTT. Amino acids: CASSRGQAVEAFF.

The rearrangement joins TRBV5-6 to TRBJ2-3; 11 bases line up with TRBD1. There are 17 residues in the CDR3. Germline trimming cut 0 bases from V and 4 bases from J; bases unmatched to any gene: 7. Germline CDR1 and CDR2: SGHDT and YYEEEE. The CDR3 protein is CASSLAGGTGGPDTQYF. The CDR3 DNA reads TGTGCCAGCAGCTTGGCGGGGGGGACAGGGGGTCCAGATACGCAGTATTTT.

This clonotype came up many times. The gene calls are TRBV7-2 and TRBJ2-7; D gene ambiguous. Deletions cut 1 base from V and 10 bases from J, with 11 bases between. CDR3 length equals 12 residues. Germline V gene sequence: CDR1 SGHTA, CDR2 FQGNSA. The CDR3 region has the DNA TGTGCCAGCAGCTTAGGGCTGCAAGTCCAGTACTTC. Protein: CASSLGLQVQYF.

This clonotype has just a few counts. This sequence joins TRBV5-6 and TRBJ2-3; TRBD1 matches 7 bases. V gave up 5 bases and J gave up 9 bases; unmatched junction bases: 3. This CDR3 is built from 11 residues. Per germline, CDR1 SGHDT and CDR2 YYEEEE. CDR3: CASSSDRTQYF. The DNA of the CDR3 is TGTGCCAGCAGTTCGGACAGGACGCAGTATTTT.

The chain combines TRBV5-5 with TRBJ2-7; D not resolved. CDR3 length: 15 residues. Trimming took 4 bases from V and 1 from J, leaving 15 bases between them. Germline assignment: CDR1 SGHKS and CDR2 YYEKEE (reference sequence). CDR3 sequence reads: CASSPQQGRSYEQYF. The CDR3 DNA reads as TGTGCCAGCAGCCCACAGCAAGGACGATCCTACGAGCAGTACTTC.

This chain connects TRBV27 to TRBJ2-1; no clear D. Germline CDR1 reads MNHEY; CDR2 reads SMNVEV (reference sequence). The CDR3 runs to 13 residues. The germline V and J ends were trimmed by 5 bases and 7 bases, with 12 bases remaining between them. This chain's CDR3 is CASSAFLSNEQFF. The CDR3 DNA reads TGTGCCAGCAGTGCCTTTTTGAGTAATGAGCAGTTCTTC.

CDR3 in DNA: TGCGCCAGCAGCCACTTACTAGCGGGAGTGACCGGGGAGCTGTTTTTT. Translating gives CASSHLLAGVTGELFF. This chain connects TRBV4-3 to TRBJ2-2, with TRBD2 matching 11 bases. CDR3 size: 16 residues. Looked up from germline, CDR1 is LGHNA and CDR2 is YSLEER. Trimming at V came to 3 bases and at J to 5 bases, leaving 5 bases not matched to a gene.

This clonotype occurred a few times. The gene calls are TRBV28 and TRBJ2-4, with D possibly matching TRBD1 (6 bases). The J call could be wrong; TRBJ2-7 is a better fit for the DNA end. In germline, CDR1 is MDHEN, CDR2 SYDVKM. The CDR3 runs 13 residues. The CDR3 protein is CASSTLRGFEQYF. In nucleotides, the CDR3 is TGTGCCAGCAGTACCCTAAGGGGGTTCGAGCAGTACTTC.

The chain uses TRBV11-2 and TRBJ2-7; weak D call: TRBD1 (6 bases). The J call may be wrong; the DNA end is better matched by TRBJ2-5. This CDR3 region has 14 residues. CDR1 is SGHAT, CDR2 FQNNGV, per germline. This CDR3 is CASSRDIFQETQYF. The CDR3 nucleotides are TGTGCCAGCAGCCGGGACATCTTCCAAGAGACCCAGTACTTC.

The rearrangement joins TRBV12-3 or TRBV12-4 to TRBJ1-4; 7 nucleotides align to TRBD1. V gave up 6 bases and J gave up 5 bases; unmatched junction bases: 9. The length of the CDR3 is 15 residues. Here the CDR3 DNA reads TGTGCCAGCAGAAGAAACAGGGGCCGAAATGAAAAACTGTTTTTT. Residues: CASRRNRGRNEKLFF.

The V and J genes are TRBV12-3 or TRBV12-4 and TRBJ1-1; D possibly corresponds to TRBD1 (6 bases). CDR3 length equals 13 residues. V gave up 6 bases and J gave up 7 bases, with 15 bases separating them. This CDR3 reads CASRGGSVGEAFF. In DNA form, the CDR3 reads TGTGCCAGCAGAGGGGGGTCGGTAGGTGAAGCTTTCTTT.

About this clonotype itself: A read error may explain this, as a much larger clone is one base away. The genes are TRBV9 and TRBJ2-6; unclear D gene. V gave up 0 bases and J gave up 0 bases, with 1 base separating them. The CDR3 is 14 residues long. Germline loops: CDR1 SGDLS, CDR2 YYNGEE. The CDR3 sequence: CASSVASGANVLTF. In nucleotides, the CDR3 is TGTGCCAGCAGCGTAGCCTCTGGGGCCAACGTCCTGACTTTC.

This clonotype has more than one count but fewer than ten. This chain uses TRBV2 with TRBJ2-7; 7 bases fit TRBD1. There are 15 residues in the CDR3. The V gene end was trimmed by 3 bases and the J gene end by 3 bases; junction bases not matched to a gene: 8. Germline V gene sequence: CDR1 SNHLY, CDR2 FYNNEI. The CDR3 loop is CASSDARQGGYEQYF. CDR3 DNA: TGTGCCAGCAGTGATGCTCGACAGGGCGGCTACGAGCAGTACTTC.

The chain carries TRBV9 and TRBJ2-7, with D perhaps matching TRBD2 (6 bases). Germline V gene sequence: CDR1 SGDLS, CDR2 YYNGEE. The CDR3 is 19 amino acids. Trimming stripped 0 bases from V and 7 bases from J, with 29 bases between. CDR3 sequence reads: CASSVDSQRGALALNEQYF. The CDR3 DNA sequence: TGTGCCAGCAGCGTAGACTCACAACGAGGGGCGCTAGCGCTGAATGAGCAGTACTTC.

This clonotype was picked up one time. The V and J genes are TRBV20-1 and TRBJ2-6, with 7 nucleotides matching TRBD2. V lost 5 bases, J lost 4 bases, and 5 bases stayed unmatched. CDR1 DFQATT and CDR2 SNEGSKA come from the germline V gene (reference sequence). This CDR3 comprises 14 residues. The CDR3 loop reads CSAGGGPGANVLTF. For the CDR3, the DNA is TGCAGTGCTGGGGGGGGACCCGGGGCCAACGTCCTGACTTTC.

This clonotype was detected a few times. The CDR3 loop is CASSQDSTGGQGAAYEQYF. CDR3 sequence (DNA): TGCGCCAGCAGCCAAGATTCGACAGGGGGCCAAGGAGCAGCCTACGAGCAGTACTTC. V is TRBV4-3 and J is TRBJ2-7; 10 bases are shared with TRBD1. Germline V gene lookup returns CDR1 LGHNA and CDR2 YSLEER. V was clipped by 0 bases and J by 2 bases; unmatched bases: 13. The CDR3 runs 19 residues.

J is TRBJ1-2 and V is TRBV30; possible D gene TRBD1, 6 bases. The germline V gene has CDR1 GTSNPN and CDR2 SVGIG (reference sequence). This CDR3 has 13 residues. Trimming stripped 2 bases from V and 7 bases from J, with 14 bases between. The CDR3 spells CAWSSTGNGGYTF. In DNA form, the CDR3 reads TGTGCCTGGAGTTCTACAGGGAACGGTGGCTACACCTTC.

The chain employs TRBV27 and TRBJ1-6; D is ambiguous. Trimming removed 4 bases at V and 6 bases at J, with 10 bases between. Germline CDR1 reads MNHEY; CDR2 reads SMNVEV (reference sequence). CDR3 length: 14 amino acids. CDR3 in amino acids: CASSSQLFNSPLHF. In DNA form, the CDR3 reads TGTGCCAGCAGTTCACAGCTTTTTAATTCACCCCTCCACTTT.